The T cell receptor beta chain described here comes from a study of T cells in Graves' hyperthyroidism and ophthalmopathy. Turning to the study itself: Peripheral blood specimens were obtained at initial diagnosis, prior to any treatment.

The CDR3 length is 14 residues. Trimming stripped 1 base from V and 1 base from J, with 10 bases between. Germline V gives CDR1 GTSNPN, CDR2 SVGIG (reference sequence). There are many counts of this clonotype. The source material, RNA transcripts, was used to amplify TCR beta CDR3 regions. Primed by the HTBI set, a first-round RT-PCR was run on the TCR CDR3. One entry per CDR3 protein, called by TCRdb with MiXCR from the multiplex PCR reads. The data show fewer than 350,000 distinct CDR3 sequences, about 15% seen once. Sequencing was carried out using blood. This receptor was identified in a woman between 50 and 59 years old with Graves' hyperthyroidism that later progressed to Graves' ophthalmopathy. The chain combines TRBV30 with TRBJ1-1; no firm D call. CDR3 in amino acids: CAWSARDGNTEAFF. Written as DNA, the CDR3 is TGTGCCTGGAGTGCCCGAGATGGGAACACTGAAGCTTTCTTT.